This paragraph reports one T cell receptor beta chain. The antigen is unknown. The sample belongs to a study of T cells after yellow fever vaccination. Across the study: SMART-Seq v4 Ultra Low Input prepared the low-cell-number fractions.

The authors made TCR cDNA by 5'RACE template switching, adding a universal primer site and UMIs. TCRdb called the 5' RACE reads again in MiXCR, with one record for every CDR3 protein. The data hold roughly 330,000 distinct CDR3 sequences, with around 7% observed a single time. Overall study findings and caveats: Faster peaking, at day 5 versus 15, marked a secondary response that was weaker. The booster response re-showed most primary clones: around 95% CD4, approximately 90% CD8.

The receptor comes from a man aged 18 to 29 who received the YFV17D yellow fever vaccine. The sequencing here drew on PBMCs, taken approximately 47 days after the first yellow fever vaccination.

CDR3 DNA: TGTGCCAGTAAGGCGGATGGCTACACCTTC. Protein: CASKADGYTF. The chain couples TRBV19 to TRBJ1-2; the D is unclear. Trimming removed 7 bases at V and 6 bases at J, with 6 bases between. The CDR3 covers 10 residues. The germline V gene has CDR1 LNHDA and CDR2 SQIVND (reference sequence).